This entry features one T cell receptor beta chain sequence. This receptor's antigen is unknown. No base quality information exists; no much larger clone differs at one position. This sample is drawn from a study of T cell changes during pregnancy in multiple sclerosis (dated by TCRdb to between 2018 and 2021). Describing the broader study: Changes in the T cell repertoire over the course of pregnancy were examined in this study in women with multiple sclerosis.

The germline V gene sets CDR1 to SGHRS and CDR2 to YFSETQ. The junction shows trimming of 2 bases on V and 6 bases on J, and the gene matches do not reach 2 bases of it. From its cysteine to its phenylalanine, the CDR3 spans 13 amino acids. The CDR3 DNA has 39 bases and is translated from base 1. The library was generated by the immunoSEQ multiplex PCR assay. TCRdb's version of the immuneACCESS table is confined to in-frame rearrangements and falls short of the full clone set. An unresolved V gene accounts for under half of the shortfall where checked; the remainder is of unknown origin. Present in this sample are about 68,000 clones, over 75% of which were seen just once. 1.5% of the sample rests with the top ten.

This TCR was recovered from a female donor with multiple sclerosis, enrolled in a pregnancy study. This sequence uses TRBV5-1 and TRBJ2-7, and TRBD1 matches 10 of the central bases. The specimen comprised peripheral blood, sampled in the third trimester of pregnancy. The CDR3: CASSFDRGPEQYF. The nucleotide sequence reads TGCGCCAGCAGCTTCGACAGGGGGCCCGAGCAGTACTTC.